The T cell receptor (beta chain) described here comes from a study of blood T cells in healthy people across ages. The V gene lost 0 bases and the J gene lost 2 bases, with 17 bases spanning the gap. CDR3 size: 18 residues. Looked up from germline, CDR1 is LGHNT and CDR2 is FRNRAP. For the second PCR, which ran for about 7 to 11 cycles, a sample-barcoded 5' primer and a J-beta primer mix were used. A single record per CDR3 protein comes from TCRdb applying MiXCR to the 5' RACE reads. This table has over 950,000 distinct CDR3 sequences, 35% to 45% appearing once. The receptor comes from a man aged 18-30 years in good health. The chain combines TRBV12-5 with TRBJ1-5; D not certain. Sequencing used blood. CDR3 coding DNA: TGTGCTAGTGGTTTGGTGGGGATGAGGCAGGCCGGCAATCAGCCCCAGCATTTT. Its protein product is CASGLVGMRQAGNQPQHF.